This T cell receptor (beta chain) came from a study of blood T cells in healthy people across ages. The germline V gene has CDR1 SGHTA and CDR2 FQGNSA. The CDR3 is made up of 14 amino acids. V was clipped by 6 bases and J by 4 bases; unmatched bases: 3. This clonotype appeared once. Primers used in a second PCR of about 7 to 12 cycles were a sample-barcoded 5' primer and a J-beta primer mix. TCRdb analysed the 5' RACE reads with MiXCR anew, one entry per CDR3 protein. The data hold some 1.8 million distinct CDR3 sequences, with about 39% observed a single time. This receptor was taken from a human donor in good health. Sequenced input: blood. The chain has TRBV7-2 and TRBJ2-2; TRBD1 matches at 9 bases. CDR3 DNA sequence: TGTGCCAGCAGAAGGACAGGGGTCACCGGGGAGCTGTTTTTT. It translates to CASRRTGVTGELFF.